A selection of T cell receptor beta chains follows, all from one sample in a study of cytomegalovirus exposure and HLA in healthy donors. Sequenced by immunoSEQ multiplex PCR; TCRdb stores in-frame clones only, minus some. The sample consists of about 160,000 clones, 75% to 90% of them appearing once. The specimen was PBMCs. The receptor source for this set is a woman under 30 in good health and CMV-seronegative. The CDR3 runs from the conserved cysteine through the conserved F or W. The order of the fields is clone size, V gene, D gene, J gene, CDR3 length, CDR3 protein, CDR3 DNA. D genes are given only for firm matches. Expanded clones are given a class, and other clones once, few, many or no size at all.

-	TRBV5-1	-	TRBJ2-3	13	CASSLGYADTQYF	TGCGCCAGCAGCTTGGGCTACGCAGATACGCAGTATTTT
-	TRBV5-1	-	TRBJ2-7	15	CASSLGREFRYEQYF	TGCGCCAGCAGCTTGGGCAGGGAATTTAGGTACGAGCAGTACTTC
-	TRBV2	-	TRBJ1-4	14	CASSPTTGGEKLFF	TGTGCCAGCAGCCCGACTACGGGAGGGGAAAAACTGTTTTTT
-	TRBV7-2	TRBD2	TRBJ2-2	15	CASSRLAGPTGELFF	TGTGCCAGCAGCCGACTAGCGGGACCGACCGGGGAGCTGTTTTTT
-	TRBV29-1	-	TRBJ1-2	14	CSVEGMRTNYGYTF	TGCAGCGTTGAAGGTATGCGGACTAACTATGGCTACACCTTC
-	TRBV25-1	-	TRBJ2-7	13	CASSGQGSYEQYF	TGTGCCAGCAGTGGGCAGGGGTCCTACGAGCAGTACTTC
-	TRBV28	-	TRBJ1-2	12	CASSLAGDGYTF	TGTGCCAGCAGTTTGGCAGGGGATGGCTACACCTTC
-	TRBV4-3	TRBD2	TRBJ2-2	15	CASSHSSGNTGELFF	TGCGCCAGCAGCCATTCTAGCGGTAACACCGGGGAGCTGTTTTTT
-	TRBV7-8	TRBD1	TRBJ1-2	15	CASSSYRTGNYGYTF	TGTGCCAGCAGCTCATACAGGACAGGGAACTATGGCTACACCTTC
-	TRBV6-5	TRBD1	TRBJ1-2	14	CASRRTGDDYGYTF	TGTGCCAGCAGGCGTACAGGGGATGACTATGGCTACACCTTC
-	TRBV2	-	TRBJ1-6	16	CASSGTESSYNSPLHF	TGTGCCAGCAGTGGCACGGAGAGCTCCTATAATTCACCCCTCCACTTT
-	TRBV5-1	-	TRBJ2-7	14	CASRPQRSGDEQYF	TGCGCCAGCAGGCCGCAGCGGTCCGGGGACGAGCAGTACTTC
-	TRBV5-1	-	TRBJ1-5	15	CASSFSTGQDQPQHF	TGCGCCAGCAGCTTTTCGACAGGCCAAGATCAGCCCCAGCATTTT
-	TRBV2	-	TRBJ2-7	13	CASTINIGDEQYF	TGTGCCAGCACCATCAACATAGGGGATGAGCAGTACTTC
-	TRBV4-3	TRBD1	TRBJ1-2	12	CASSRGTAGYTF	TGCGCCAGCAGCCGGGGGACAGCAGGCTACACCTTC
-	TRBV4-1	-	TRBJ2-7	14	CASSPSFPNYEQYF	TGCGCCAGCAGCCCGAGCTTCCCCAACTACGAGCAGTACTTC
-	TRBV11-2	-	TRBJ1-1	14	CASSLVGVSTEAFF	TGTGCCAGCAGCTTAGTCGGGGTGTCGACTGAAGCTTTCTTT
-	TRBV18	TRBD2	TRBJ2-3	15	CASSPALAGADTQYF	TGTGCCAGCTCACCGGCACTAGCGGGAGCAGATACGCAGTATTTT
-	TRBV5-8	TRBD1	TRBJ1-2	13	CASSFRQGGGYTF	TGTGCCAGCAGCTTTAGACAGGGGGGTGGCTACACCTTC
-	TRBV2	-	TRBJ2-7	11	CASSAAGGQYF	TGTGCCAGCAGTGCTGCAGGTGGGCAGTACTTC
-	TRBV7-9	-	TRBJ2-5	13	CASSSSSDPTQYF	TGTGCCAGCAGCTCATCTAGCGATCCGACCCAGTACTTC
-	TRBV19	TRBD2	TRBJ2-2	16	CASSLSLSGGDRELFF	TGTGCCAGTAGCCTATCCCTTTCGGGGGGGGACCGGGAGCTGTTTTTT
once	TRBV25-1	-	TRBJ2-3	13	CASSEWATDTQYF	TGTGCCAGCAGTGAATGGGCCACAGATACGCAGTATTTT
few	TRBV27	-	TRBJ2-7	14	CASSPQGISYEQYF	TGTGCCAGCAGTCCGCAGGGGATTAGCTACGAGCAGTACTTC
-	TRBV19	-	TRBJ1-2	14	CASSLWQGNYGYTF	TGTGCCAGTAGTCTCTGGCAGGGAAACTATGGCTACACCTTC
-	TRBV30	-	TRBJ1-5	12	CAWSAGNQPQHF	TGTGCCTGGAGTGCGGGTAATCAGCCCCAGCATTTT